This TCR beta chain emerged from a study of OX40 agonist ivuxolimab in advanced cancers. Overall study: It was ivuxolimab, an agonistic anti-OX40 (CD134) antibody, that patients were treated with. Antecedent anti-PD-1, anti-PD-L1 or anti-CTLA-4 therapy was permissible, with roughly 36% having received some. General study points: In CD8+ T cells, expanded clones were on average more numerous than in CD4+.

Sequenced by immunoSEQ multiplex PCR; TCRdb stores in-frame clones only, minus some. The table lists 20,000 or so clones, about 92% of them singletons, with about 52% in the top ten. This clone was seen a few times. Its matching antigen is unknown. Germline loops: CDR1 GTSNPN, CDR2 SVGIG (reference sequence). V was pared by 3 bases and J by 0 bases, with 12 bases between. The CDR3 is 15 residues long. The chain is built from TRBV30 and TRBJ1-5; weak D call: TRBD1 (5 bases). The sequencing here drew on CD4+ or CD8+ T cells sorted from blood, taken in a trial of the OX40 agonist ivuxolimab. The TCR originated in an adult with an advanced solid tumor such as melanoma, head and neck, liver or kidney cancer. CDR3 coding DNA: TGTGCCTGGAGCCGGGGGGTAGATAGCAATCAGCCCCAGCATTTT. Protein sequence: CAWSRGVDSNQPQHF.